The TCR beta chain described here comes from a study of blood T cell repertoires in COVID-19. Clones were sequenced by immunoSEQ multiplex PCR, and TCRdb holds only the in-frame ones, with some missing. The sample yields about 170,000 clones, about 88% seen once. The germline CDR1 and CDR2 sequences are MNHEY and SMNVEV (reference sequence). Trimming stripped 3 bases from V and 0 bases from J, with 14 bases between. The length of the CDR3 is 16 residues. The TCR comes from a woman aged 80 or older in a cohort sampled during active or convalescent COVID-19. Sequenced material: peripheral blood. V is TRBV27 and J is TRBJ1-2; D perhaps matches TRBD1 (5 bases). CDR3 protein: CASSFQGAGANYGYTF. CDR3 DNA sequence: TGTGCCAGCAGTTTCCAAGGGGCCGGAGCTAACTATGGCTACACCTTC.